These T cell receptor beta chains were read from a single sample in a study of T cell repertoires in cytomegalovirus infection. These receptors have no known antigen. TCRdb re-derived calls from the reads in MiXCR, one entry per CDR3 protein. This sample yields about 570,000 distinct CDR3 sequences, of which approximately 40% are seen a single time; 48% belongs to the top ten. The source was cultured PBMCs, collected from culture after CMV antigen stimulation. The receptors shown here come from a human donor in good health (CMV status not recorded). Some clones in this sample may be carry-over from other donors' samples. Each CDR3 is given with its conserved first and last residue. D genes are given only for firm matches. Expanded clones get a size class; other rows say once, few or many, or leave the size out.

J,D,V,size,CDR3,DNA
TRBJ2-1,NA,TRBV20-1,NA,CSARGDSLSSSYNEQFF,TGCAGTGCTAGAGGGGACTCCCTATCGAGCTCCTACAATGAGCAGTTCTTC
TRBJ1-3,NA,TRBV4-2,NA,CASSRGSGMGNTISF,TGTGCCAGCAGCCGAGGGTCCGGGATGGGAAACACCATATCTTTT
TRBJ2-3,TRBD1,TRBV10-3,few,CATQDRGRVTDTQYF,TGTGCCACACAGGACAGGGGGCGAGTCACAGATACGCAGTATTTT
TRBJ2-1,TRBD2,TRBV12-5,NA,CASGPSGYNEQFF,TGTGCTAGTGGTCCTAGCGGTTACAATGAGCAGTTCTTC
TRBJ1-5,NA,TRBV12-3/TRBV12-4,few,CASSLMAGGQPQHF,TGTGCCAGCAGTTTGATGGCAGGTGGGCAGCCCCAGCATTTT
TRBJ1-4,TRBD1,TRBV12-3/TRBV12-4,few,CASTPGTGEKLFF,TGTGCCAGCACCCCCGGGACAGGTGAAAAACTGTTTTTT
TRBJ1-3,NA,TRBV7-2,few,CASSLNTPGNTIYF,TGTGCCAGCAGCCTAAACACCCCTGGAAACACCATATATTTT
TRBJ2-7,NA,TRBV6-1,few,CASKGISYEQYF,TGTGCCAGCAAAGGGATATCCTACGAGCAGTACTTC
TRBJ2-3,NA,TRBV7-2,NA,CASSLVSPGITDTQYF,TGTGCCAGCAGCTTAGTAAGCCCGGGGATCACAGATACGCAGTATTTT
TRBJ2-4,NA,TRBV12-3/TRBV12-4,NA,CASSLGRGGNIQYF,TGTGCCAGCAGTTTGGGAAGGGGTGGAAACATTCAGTACTTC
TRBJ2-5,TRBD1,TRBV7-7,NA,CASSQRGPETQYF,TGTGCCAGCAGCCAAAGGGGGCCGGAGACCCAGTACTTC
TRBJ2-2,TRBD1,TRBV6-2/TRBV6-3,NA,CASSGRDRDGGELFF,TGTGCCAGCAGCGGCCGGGACAGGGATGGCGGGGAGCTGTTTTTT
TRBJ1-2,NA,TRBV2,few,CASSEGPGVGYTF,TGTGCCAGCAGTGAAGGTCCAGGGGTCGGCTACACCTTC
TRBJ2-7,TRBD2,TRBV7-2,NA,CASSLTSGPSYEQYF,TGTGCCAGCAGCCTTACTAGCGGTCCCTCCTACGAGCAGTACTTC
TRBJ2-1,NA,TRBV6-2/TRBV6-3,NA,CASSLFSVDNEQFF,TGTGCCAGCAGTCTCTTTAGCGTCGACAATGAGCAGTTCTTC
TRBJ1-2,TRBD1,TRBV5-4,NA,CASSWGGDRAGYGYTF,TGTGCCAGCAGCTGGGGCGGGGACAGGGCCGGCTATGGCTACACCTTC
TRBJ2-3,TRBD2,TRBV7-8,NA,CASSLSAGRDTQYF,TGTGCCAGCAGCTTATCGGCCGGGAGGGATACGCAGTATTTT
TRBJ2-5,NA,TRBV27,NA,CASSSLGRETQYF,TGTGCCAGCAGCTCCCTGGGGCGAGAGACCCAGTACTTC
TRBJ2-3,NA,TRBV6-5,NA,CASSYRRSTDTQYF,TGTGCCAGCAGTTACAGGAGAAGCACAGATACGCAGTATTTT
TRBJ1-6,NA,TRBV5-1,NA,CASSPGQWSSYNSPLHF,TGCGCCAGCAGCCCAGGACAGTGGAGCTCCTATAATTCACCCCTCCACTTT
TRBJ2-1,NA,TRBV10-3,NA,CAISESYSGGGNEQFF,TGTGCCATCAGTGAGTCCTATAGCGGAGGAGGCAATGAGCAGTTCTTC
TRBJ2-3,NA,TRBV11-1,many,CASSERQVLTDTQYF,TGTGCCAGCAGCGAACGACAGGTTCTTACAGATACGCAGTATTTT
TRBJ2-5,NA,TRBV4-2,few,CASSLRIEGTQYF,TGTGCCAGCAGCCTTCGGATCGAAGGGACCCAGTACTTC
TRBJ2-7,NA,TRBV12-3/TRBV12-4,NA,CASSSGDWEQYF,TGTGCCAGCAGCTCAGGTGATTGGGAGCAGTACTTC
TRBJ2-1,NA,TRBV19,NA,CASSIDIRGEQFF,TGTGCCAGTAGTATAGACATCAGGGGTGAGCAGTTCTTC
TRBJ1-5,TRBD1,TRBV7-2,many,CASSFQTGENQPQHF,TGTGCCAGCAGCTTTCAGACAGGGGAAAATCAGCCCCAGCATTTT
TRBJ2-7,NA,TRBV7-2,NA,CASSLAADGTLDEQYF,TGTGCCAGCAGCTTAGCGGCTGACGGGACCCTGGACGAGCAGTACTTC
TRBJ2-1,TRBD1,TRBV7-2,few,CASSRQGSSYNEQFF,TGTGCCAGCAGCCGACAGGGAAGCTCCTACAATGAGCAGTTCTTC
TRBJ2-7,NA,TRBV12-3/TRBV12-4,NA,CASSLAPRGRASVSF,TGTGCCAGCAGTTTAGCGCCAAGGGGCAGGGCCAGCGTGTCCTTC
TRBJ2-5,NA,TRBV12-3/TRBV12-4,NA,CASRVGTQERAQYF,TGTGCCAGCAGGGTAGGGACGCAAGAAAGGGCCCAGTACTTC
TRBJ2-1,TRBD1,TRBV11-2,NA,CASSQGQGTAEQFF,TGTGCCAGCAGCCAGGGACAGGGAACGGCTGAGCAGTTCTTC
TRBJ2-5,NA,TRBV2,NA,CASSVAMKETQYF,TGTGCCAGCAGTGTTGCCATGAAAGAGACCCAGTACTTC
TRBJ1-1,NA,TRBV5-1,NA,CASSSDPDTEAFF,TGCGCCAGCAGCTCAGACCCGGACACTGAAGCTTTCTTT
TRBJ2-1,NA,TRBV6-2/TRBV6-3,NA,CASSWGAQKYNEQFF,TGTGCCAGCAGTTGGGGGGCACAGAAGTACAATGAGCAGTTCTTC
TRBJ1-4,TRBD1,TRBV7-8,NA,CASSPRQGLATNEKLFF,TGTGCCAGCAGCCCCCGACAGGGTCTAGCAACTAATGAAAAACTGTTTTTT
TRBJ2-7,NA,TRBV7-2,NA,CASTPGGGEQYF,TGTGCCAGCACCCCCGGGGGTGGGGAGCAGTACTTC
TRBJ1-2,NA,TRBV5-4,NA,CASSSKDASSSNYGYTF,TGTGCCAGCAGCTCTAAGGACGCCTCGAGCTCTAACTATGGCTACACCTTC
TRBJ2-7,NA,TRBV6-2/TRBV6-3,few,CASSRPRGPRASYEQYF,TGTGCCAGCAGTCGGCCCCGAGGTCCCAGGGCGTCCTACGAGCAGTACTTC
TRBJ2-5,NA,TRBV20-1,NA,CSASQAQETQYF,TGCAGTGCTAGCCAGGCCCAAGAGACCCAGTACTTC
TRBJ2-7,NA,TRBV29-1,NA,CSAMDESEDGTYEQYF,TGCAGCGCCATGGACGAAAGCGAGGACGGAACCTACGAGCAGTACTTC
TRBJ1-5,NA,TRBV4-1,NA,CASSQGANQPQHF,TGCGCCAGCAGCCAAGGCGCCAATCAGCCCCAGCATTTT
TRBJ1-2,NA,TRBV29-1,NA,CSVRQGGSNYGYTF,TGCAGCGTTAGGCAGGGTGGGTCGAACTATGGCTACACCTTC
TRBJ1-2,NA,TRBV7-2,many,CASSLYAGPSLGGYTF,TGTGCCAGCAGCTTATACGCCGGACCGTCCTTGGGTGGCTACACCTTC
TRBJ2-1,TRBD1,TRBV29-1,NA,CSAAAGTGLSEQFF,TGCAGCGCCGCGGCGGGGACAGGCCTGAGTGAGCAGTTCTTC
TRBJ2-5,TRBD2,TRBV7-6,NA,CASSFREGLSETQYF,TGTGCCAGCAGCTTCCGGGAGGGCCTTAGCGAGACCCAGTACTTC
TRBJ1-5,NA,TRBV7-8,NA,CASSFGGVWPQHF,TGTGCCAGCAGCTTTGGGGGGGTATGGCCCCAGCATTTT
TRBJ2-3,TRBD2,TRBV7-8,NA,CASSPRRGGSSTDTQYF,TGTGCCAGCAGCCCCCGACGGGGGGGGTCTAGCACAGATACGCAGTATTTT
TRBJ2-1,TRBD2,TRBV29-1,NA,CSGTSGYYNEQFF,TGCAGCGGGACTAGCGGGTACTACAATGAGCAGTTCTTC
TRBJ1-6,NA,TRBV7-8,many,CASSLDRNYSPLHF,TGTGCCAGCAGCCTCGACAGGAACTATTCACCCCTCCACTTT
TRBJ1-6,NA,TRBV7-6,many,CASSARVGNSPLHF,TGTGCCAGCAGCGCCCGGGTAGGGAATTCACCCCTCCACTTT
TRBJ2-1,NA,TRBV7-2,NA,CASSLGWLPYNEQFF,TGTGCCAGCAGCTTAGGGTGGCTACCTTACAATGAGCAGTTCTTC